This T cell receptor (beta chain) appears in the sequencing data of a study of control samples from healthy donors and cancer patients. Germline-derived CDR1 and CDR2 are LGHNA and YSLEER. V was pared by 4 bases and J by 3 bases, with 13 bases between. This CDR3 is built from 15 residues. The protocol was immunoSEQ multiplex PCR, while the TCRdb copy is restricted to in-frame clones and leaves out a portion. The sample includes some 120,000 clones, around 92% of them seen just once. The chain is built from TRBV4-3 and TRBJ2-1; D might be TRBD2 (5 bases). Sequenced: PBMCs. The receptor comes from a man at least 80 years old with head and neck cancer. The chain's CDR3 is CASSPHLALYNEQFF. The DNA of the CDR3 is TGCGCCAGCAGCCCGCACCTAGCCCTCTACAATGAGCAGTTCTTC.